This T cell receptor (beta chain) stems from a study of blood T cell repertoires in COVID-19. Whole-study context: Italy, Spain and the United States were the sources of the convalescent and acute COVID-19 samples. Nucleic acid was either cDNA or gDNA, and it came from T cells, B-cell-depleted T cells, or PBMCs.

Original handling: Amplified reference gene primers provided the basis for estimating nucleated cell counts. Clones were sequenced by immunoSEQ multiplex PCR, and TCRdb holds only the in-frame ones, with some missing. D and trimming come from the DNA, and the V and J calls and clone size come from that table. The sample has about 220,000 clones, approximately 82% seen once. The CDR3 is 12 residues long. V lost 4 bases, J lost 1 base, and 3 bases lay in between. Germline CDR1 is KGHDR and CDR2 is SFDVKD. The chain uses TRBV24-1 and TRBJ1-1; D remains unclear. Material for sequencing was peripheral blood. The receptor was derived from a woman aged 45 to 65 with acute or convalescent COVID-19. CDR3 residues: CATSEQNTEAFF. The CDR3 nucleotides read TGTGCCACCAGTGAACAGAACACTGAAGCTTTCTTT.